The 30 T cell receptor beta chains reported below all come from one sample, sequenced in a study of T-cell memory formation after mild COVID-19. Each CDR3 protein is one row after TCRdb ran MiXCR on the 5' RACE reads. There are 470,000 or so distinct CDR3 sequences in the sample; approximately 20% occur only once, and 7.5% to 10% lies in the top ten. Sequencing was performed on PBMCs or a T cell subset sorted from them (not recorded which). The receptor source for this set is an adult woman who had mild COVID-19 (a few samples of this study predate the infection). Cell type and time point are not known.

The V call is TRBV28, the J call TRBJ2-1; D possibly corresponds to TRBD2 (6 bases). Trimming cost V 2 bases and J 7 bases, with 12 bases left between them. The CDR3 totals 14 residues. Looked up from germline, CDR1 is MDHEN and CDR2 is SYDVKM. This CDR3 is CASSLGGTLNEQFF. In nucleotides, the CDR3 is TGTGCCAGCAGTTTAGGCGGGACTTTGAATGAGCAGTTCTTC. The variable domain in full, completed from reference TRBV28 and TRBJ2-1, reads DVKVTQSSRYLVKRTGEKVFLECVQDMDHENMFWYRQDPGLGLRLIYFSYDVKMKEKGDIPEGYSVSREKKERFSLILESASTNQTSMYLCASSLGGTLNEQFFGPGTRLTVL.

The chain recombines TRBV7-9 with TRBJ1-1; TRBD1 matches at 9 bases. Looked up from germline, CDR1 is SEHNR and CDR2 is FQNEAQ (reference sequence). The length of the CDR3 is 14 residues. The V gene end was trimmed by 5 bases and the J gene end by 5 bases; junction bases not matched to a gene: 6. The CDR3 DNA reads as TGTGCCAGCAGCGTACAGGGGGCGCGAACTGAAGCTTTCTTT. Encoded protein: CASSVQGARTEAFF. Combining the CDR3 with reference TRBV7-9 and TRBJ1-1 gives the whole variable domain DTGVSQNPRHKITKRGQNVTFRCDPISEHNRLYWYRQTLGQGPEFLTYFQNEAQLEKSRLLSDRFSAERPKGSFSTLEIQRTEQGDSAMYLCASSVQGARTEAFFGQGTRLTVV.

The CDR3 nucleotides are TGTGCCAGCAGTTACTCGACCCCAGGGTCCTCCTATAATTCACCCCTCCACTTT. The encoded protein is CASSYSTPGSSYNSPLHF. The J gene is TRBJ1-6, the V gene TRBV6-5, with D possibly matching TRBD1 (5 bases). Deletions cut 0 bases from V and 0 bases from J, with 12 bases between. Germline V gene data show CDR1 as MNHEY and CDR2 as SVGAGI. The CDR3 sequence is 18 residues long.

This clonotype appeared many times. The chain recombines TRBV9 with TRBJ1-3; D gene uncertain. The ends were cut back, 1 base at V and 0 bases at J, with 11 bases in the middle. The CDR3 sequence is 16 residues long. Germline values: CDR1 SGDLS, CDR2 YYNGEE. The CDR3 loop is CASSVNTGFSGNTIYF. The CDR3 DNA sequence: TGTGCCAGCAGCGTAAATACGGGTTTCTCTGGAAACACCATATATTTT.

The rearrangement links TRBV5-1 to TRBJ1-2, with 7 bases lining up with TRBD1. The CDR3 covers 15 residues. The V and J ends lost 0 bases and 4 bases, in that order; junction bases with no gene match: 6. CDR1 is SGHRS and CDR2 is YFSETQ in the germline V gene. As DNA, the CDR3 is TGCGCCAGCAGCTTGGCCGGGACAGCTTCCTATGGCTACACCTTC. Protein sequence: CASSLAGTASYGYTF.

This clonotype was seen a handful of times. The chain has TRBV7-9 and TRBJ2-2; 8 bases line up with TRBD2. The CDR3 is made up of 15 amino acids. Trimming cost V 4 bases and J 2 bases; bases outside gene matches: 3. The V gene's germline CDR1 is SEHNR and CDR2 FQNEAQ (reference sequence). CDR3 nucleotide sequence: TGTGCCAGCAGCTCCAGCGGGAGTAACACCGGGGAGCTGTTTTTT. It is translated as CASSSSGSNTGELFF.

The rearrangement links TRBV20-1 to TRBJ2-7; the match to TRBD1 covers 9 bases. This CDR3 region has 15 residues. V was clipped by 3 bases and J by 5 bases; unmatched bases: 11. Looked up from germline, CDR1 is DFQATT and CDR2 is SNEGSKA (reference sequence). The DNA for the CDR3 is TGCAGTGCTAGGGGAACGGGACAGGGTGACCACGAGCAGTACTTC. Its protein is CSARGTGQGDHEQYF.

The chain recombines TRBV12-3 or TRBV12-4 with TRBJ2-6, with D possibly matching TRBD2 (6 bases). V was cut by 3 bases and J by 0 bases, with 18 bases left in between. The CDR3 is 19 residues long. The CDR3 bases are TGTGCCAGCAGTTTCAGTCGGCTAGCGTTGAGCTCTGGGGCCAACGTCCTGACTTTC. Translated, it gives CASSFSRLALSSGANVLTF.

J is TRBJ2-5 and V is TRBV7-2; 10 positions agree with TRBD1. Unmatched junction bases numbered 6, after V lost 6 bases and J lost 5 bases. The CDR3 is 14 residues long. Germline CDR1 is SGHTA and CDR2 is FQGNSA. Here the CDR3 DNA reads TGTGCCAGCAGTGACAGGGGGCTTGTCGAGACCCAGTACTTC. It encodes CASSDRGLVETQYF.

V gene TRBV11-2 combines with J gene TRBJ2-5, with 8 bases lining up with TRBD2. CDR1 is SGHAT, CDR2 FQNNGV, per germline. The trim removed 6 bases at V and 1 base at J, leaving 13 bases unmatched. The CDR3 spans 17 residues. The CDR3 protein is CASRRTLSGEFQETQYF. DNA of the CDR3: TGTGCCAGCAGGCGGACTCTTAGCGGGGAATTCCAAGAGACCCAGTACTTC. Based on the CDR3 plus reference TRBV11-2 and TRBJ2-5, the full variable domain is EAGVAQSPRYKIIEKRQSVAFWCNPISGHATLYWYQQILGQGPKLLIQFQNNGVVDDSQLPKDRFSAERLKGVDSTLKIQPAKLEDSAVYLCASRRTLSGEFQETQYFGPGTRLLVL.

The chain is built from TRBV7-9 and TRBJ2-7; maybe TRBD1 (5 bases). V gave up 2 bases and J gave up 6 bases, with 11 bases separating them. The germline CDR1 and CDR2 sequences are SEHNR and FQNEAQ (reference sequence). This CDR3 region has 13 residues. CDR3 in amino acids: CASSLLGHVEQYF. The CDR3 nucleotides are TGTGCCAGCAGCTTATTGGGGCACGTCGAGCAGTACTTC.

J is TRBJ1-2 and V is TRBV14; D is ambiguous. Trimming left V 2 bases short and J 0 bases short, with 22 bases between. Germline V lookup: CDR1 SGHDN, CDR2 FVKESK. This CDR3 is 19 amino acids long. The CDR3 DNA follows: TGTGCCAGCAGCCAACAATACCTTGGCAGTTCGTTTGCTAACTATGGCTACACCTTC. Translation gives CASSQQYLGSSFANYGYTF.

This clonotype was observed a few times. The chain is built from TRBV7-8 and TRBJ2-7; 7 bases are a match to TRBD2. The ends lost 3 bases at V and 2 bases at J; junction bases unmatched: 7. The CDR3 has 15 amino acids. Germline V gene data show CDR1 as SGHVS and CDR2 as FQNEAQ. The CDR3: CASSFNHRGAYEQYF. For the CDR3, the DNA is TGTGCCAGCAGCTTTAATCACCGGGGGGCCTACGAGCAGTACTTC.

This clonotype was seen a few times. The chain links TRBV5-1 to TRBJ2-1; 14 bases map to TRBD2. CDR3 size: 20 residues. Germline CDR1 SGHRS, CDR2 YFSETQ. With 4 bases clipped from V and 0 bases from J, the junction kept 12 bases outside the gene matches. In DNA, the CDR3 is TGCGCCAGCAGCACTGGGGTGGGGACTAGCGGGAGAAGCTCCTACAATGAGCAGTTCTTC. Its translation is CASSTGVGTSGRSSYNEQFF. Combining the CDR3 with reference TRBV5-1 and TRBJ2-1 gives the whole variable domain KAGVTQTPRYLIKTRGQQVTLSCSPISGHRSVSWYQQTPGQGLQFLFEYFSETQRNKGNFPGRFSGRQFSNSRSEMNVSTLELGDSALYLCASSTGVGTSGRSSYNEQFFGPGTRLTVL.

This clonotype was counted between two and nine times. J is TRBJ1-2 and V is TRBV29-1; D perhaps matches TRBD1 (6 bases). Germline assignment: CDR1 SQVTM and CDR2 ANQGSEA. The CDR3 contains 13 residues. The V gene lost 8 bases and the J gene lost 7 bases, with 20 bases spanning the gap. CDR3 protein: CSSWDTPLGGYTF. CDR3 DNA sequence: TGCAGCTCTTGGGACACCCCCCTGGGTGGCTACACCTTC.

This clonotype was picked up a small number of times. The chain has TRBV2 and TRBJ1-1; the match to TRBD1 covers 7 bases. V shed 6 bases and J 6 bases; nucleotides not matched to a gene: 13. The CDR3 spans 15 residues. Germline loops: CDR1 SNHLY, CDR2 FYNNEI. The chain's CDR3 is CASRGDSSLWAEAFF. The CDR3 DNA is TGTGCCAGCAGAGGGGACAGCTCATTGTGGGCTGAAGCTTTCTTT.

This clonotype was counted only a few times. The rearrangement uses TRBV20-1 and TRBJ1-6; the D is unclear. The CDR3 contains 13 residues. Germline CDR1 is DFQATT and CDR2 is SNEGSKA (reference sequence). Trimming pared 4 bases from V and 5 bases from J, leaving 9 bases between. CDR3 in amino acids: CSATQENNSPLHF. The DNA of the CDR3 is TGCAGTGCTACCCAGGAAAATAATTCACCCCTCCACTTT.

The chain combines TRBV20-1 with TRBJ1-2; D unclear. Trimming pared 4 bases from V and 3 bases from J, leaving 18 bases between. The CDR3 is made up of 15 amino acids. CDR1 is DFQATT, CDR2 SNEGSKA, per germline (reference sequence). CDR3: CSAKKMAVVDYGYTF. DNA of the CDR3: TGCAGTGCTAAGAAGATGGCAGTGGTAGACTATGGCTACACCTTC.

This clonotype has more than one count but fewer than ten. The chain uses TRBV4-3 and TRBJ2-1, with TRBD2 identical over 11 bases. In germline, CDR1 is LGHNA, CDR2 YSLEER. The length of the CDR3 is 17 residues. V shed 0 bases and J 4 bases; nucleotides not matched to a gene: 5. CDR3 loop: CASSQDSGTSGYNEQFF. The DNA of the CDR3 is TGCGCCAGCAGCCAAGATAGCGGGACTAGCGGTTACAATGAGCAGTTCTTC.

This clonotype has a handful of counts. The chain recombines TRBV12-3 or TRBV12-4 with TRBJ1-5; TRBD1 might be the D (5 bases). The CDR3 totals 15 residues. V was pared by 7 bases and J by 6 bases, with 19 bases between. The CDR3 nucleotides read TGTGCCAGCACCCGAGGGAGGAGGGACGGTCAGCCCCAGCATTTT. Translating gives CASTRGRRDGQPQHF.

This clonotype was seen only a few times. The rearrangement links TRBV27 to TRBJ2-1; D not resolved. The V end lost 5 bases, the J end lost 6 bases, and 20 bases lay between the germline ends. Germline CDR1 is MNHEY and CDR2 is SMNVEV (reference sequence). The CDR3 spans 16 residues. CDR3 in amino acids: CASSREHPGLANEQFF. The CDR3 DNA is TGTGCCAGCAGTCGAGAGCATCCAGGATTGGCCAATGAGCAGTTCTTC.

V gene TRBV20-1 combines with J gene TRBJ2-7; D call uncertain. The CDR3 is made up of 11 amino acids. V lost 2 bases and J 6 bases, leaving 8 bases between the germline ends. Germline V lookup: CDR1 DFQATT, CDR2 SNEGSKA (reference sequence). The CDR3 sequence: CSARLGGEQYF. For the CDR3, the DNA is TGCAGTGCTAGATTAGGTGGCGAGCAGTACTTC.

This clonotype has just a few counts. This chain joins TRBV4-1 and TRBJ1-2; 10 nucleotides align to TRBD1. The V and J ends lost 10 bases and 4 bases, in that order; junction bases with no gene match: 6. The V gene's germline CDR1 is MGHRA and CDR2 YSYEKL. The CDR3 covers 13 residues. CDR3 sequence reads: CATQGQGSYGYTF. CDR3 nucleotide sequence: TGCGCCACCCAGGGACAGGGGAGCTATGGCTACACCTTC.

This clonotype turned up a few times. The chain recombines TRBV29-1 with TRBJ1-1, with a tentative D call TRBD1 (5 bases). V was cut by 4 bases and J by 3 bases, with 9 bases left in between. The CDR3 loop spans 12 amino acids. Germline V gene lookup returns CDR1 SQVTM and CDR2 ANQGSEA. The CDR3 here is CSVGEGYTEAFF. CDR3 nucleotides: TGCAGCGTTGGGGAGGGGTACACTGAAGCTTTCTTT.

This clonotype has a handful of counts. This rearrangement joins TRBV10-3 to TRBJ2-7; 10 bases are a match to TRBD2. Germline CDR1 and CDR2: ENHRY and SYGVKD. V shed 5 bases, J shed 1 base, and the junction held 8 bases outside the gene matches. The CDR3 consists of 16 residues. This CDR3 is CAISNTLAGGSYEQYF. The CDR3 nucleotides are TGTGCCATCAGTAATACTTTAGCGGGAGGTTCCTACGAGCAGTACTTC.

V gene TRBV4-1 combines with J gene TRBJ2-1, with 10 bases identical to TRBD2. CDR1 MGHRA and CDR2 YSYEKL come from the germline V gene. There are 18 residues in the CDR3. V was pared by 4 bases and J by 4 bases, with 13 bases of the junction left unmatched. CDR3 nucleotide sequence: TGCGCCAGCAGCCCCGATGGGGCTAGCGGGGGAGGGTACAATGAGCAGTTCTTC. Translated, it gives CASSPDGASGGGYNEQFF.

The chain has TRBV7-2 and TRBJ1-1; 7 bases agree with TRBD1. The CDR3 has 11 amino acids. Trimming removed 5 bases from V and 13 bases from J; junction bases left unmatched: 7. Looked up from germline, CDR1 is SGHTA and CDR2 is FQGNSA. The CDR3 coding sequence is TGTGCCAGCAGCGTCGACAGGGTCGGTTTCTTT. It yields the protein CASSVDRVGFF.

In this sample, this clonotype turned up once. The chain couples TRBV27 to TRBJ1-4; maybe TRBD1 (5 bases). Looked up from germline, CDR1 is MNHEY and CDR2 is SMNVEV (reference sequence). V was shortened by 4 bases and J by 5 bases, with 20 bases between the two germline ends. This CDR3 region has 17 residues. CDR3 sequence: CASSSTSRQSLNEKLFF. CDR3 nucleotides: TGTGCCAGCAGTTCAACCTCTCGACAGTCGTTAAATGAAAAACTGTTTTTT.

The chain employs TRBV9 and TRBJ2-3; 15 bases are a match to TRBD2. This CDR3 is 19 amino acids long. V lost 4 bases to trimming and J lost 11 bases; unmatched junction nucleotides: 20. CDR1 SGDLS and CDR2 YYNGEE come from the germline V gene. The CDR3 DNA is TGTGCCAGCAGCCCCGGTTGGGGACTAGCGGGGGGCCGAAAAGACAGGCAGTATTTT. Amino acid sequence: CASSPGWGLAGGRKDRQYF.

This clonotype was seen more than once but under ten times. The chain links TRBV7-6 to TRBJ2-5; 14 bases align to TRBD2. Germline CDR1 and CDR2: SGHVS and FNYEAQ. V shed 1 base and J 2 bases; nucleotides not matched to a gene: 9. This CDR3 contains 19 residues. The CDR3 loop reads CASSLGLPGTSGGQETQYF. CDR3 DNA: TGTGCCAGCAGCTTAGGTCTCCCGGGGACTAGCGGGGGTCAAGAGACCCAGTACTTC.